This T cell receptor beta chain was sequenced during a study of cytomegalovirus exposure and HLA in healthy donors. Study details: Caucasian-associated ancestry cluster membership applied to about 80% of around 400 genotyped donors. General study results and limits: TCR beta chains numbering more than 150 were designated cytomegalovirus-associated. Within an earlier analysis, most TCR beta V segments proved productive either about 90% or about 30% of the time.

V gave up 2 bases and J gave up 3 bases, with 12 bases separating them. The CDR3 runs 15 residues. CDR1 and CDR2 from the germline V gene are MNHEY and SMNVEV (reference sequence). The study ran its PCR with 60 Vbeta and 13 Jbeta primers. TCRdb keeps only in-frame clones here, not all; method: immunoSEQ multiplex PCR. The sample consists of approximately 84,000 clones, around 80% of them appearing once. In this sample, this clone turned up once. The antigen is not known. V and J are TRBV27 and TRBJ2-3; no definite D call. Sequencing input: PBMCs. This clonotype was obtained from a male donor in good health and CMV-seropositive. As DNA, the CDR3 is TGTGCCAGCAGTTTACAGGCTTACAGAACAGATACGCAGTATTTT. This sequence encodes CASSLQAYRTDTQYF.